The rows below give T cell receptor beta chains drawn from one sample of a study of CD8 T cells in ankylosing spondylitis. TCRdb re-called the 5' RACE reads through MiXCR, storing one row per CDR3 protein. The sample comprises about 310,000 distinct CDR3 sequences, around 20% of which are singletons, and roughly 3.6% rests with the top ten. The sample taken for sequencing was blood, either unsorted or a sorted T cell fraction (not recorded which). These receptor sequences come from a female donor with ankylosing spondylitis or in good health (not recorded which). The CDR3 runs from the conserved cysteine through the conserved F or W. The D gene is left open where the match is weak. Only some rows state a clone size, as once, few, many or a class for expanded clones.

TRBD1,few,12,TRBV12-3/TRBV12-4,TRBJ1-2,CASSPEDRVATF,TGTGCCAGCAGTCCCGAGGACAGGGTTGCAACCTTC
NA,few,16,TRBV10-3,TRBJ2-5,CAISESETGRKETQYF,TGTGCCATCAGTGAGTCGGAAACAGGGCGTAAGGAGACCCAGTACTTC
TRBD2,few,17,TRBV7-2,TRBJ2-3,CASSLAAGGHFSDTQYF,TGTGCCAGCAGCTTAGCAGCGGGAGGGCATTTTTCAGATACGCAGTATTTT
TRBD2,few,19,TRBV11-2,TRBJ2-5,CASSQGPRTSGRAPETQYF,TGTGCCAGCAGTCAGGGCCCGCGGACTAGCGGGAGGGCCCCCGAGACCCAGTACTTC
TRBD2,few,17,TRBV7-9,TRBJ2-1,CASSYNRIPSGEDEQFF,TGTGCCAGCAGCTACAATCGCATTCCAAGCGGGGAGGATGAGCAGTTCTTC
TRBD1,NA,16,TRBV5-4,TRBJ2-1,CASSFWDRGIYNEQFF,TGTGCCAGCAGCTTTTGGGACAGGGGGATTTACAATGAGCAGTTCTTC
NA,NA,15,TRBV7-2,TRBJ1-4,CASSLGVQGGEKLFF,TGTGCCAGCAGCTTAGGGGTTCAGGGTGGGGAAAAACTGTTTTTT
TRBD1,NA,15,TRBV7-9,TRBJ2-1,CASSERGQGDDEQFF,TGTGCCAGCAGCGAAAGGGGACAGGGGGATGATGAGCAGTTCTTC
TRBD2,few,15,TRBV6-2/TRBV6-3,TRBJ2-1,CASRRGTSGGNEQFF,TGTGCCAGCAGACGCGGGACTAGCGGGGGGAATGAGCAGTTCTTC
NA,NA,16,TRBV6-2/TRBV6-3,TRBJ2-7,CASSYGVGASSYEQYF,TGTGCCAGCAGTTACGGGGTAGGCGCCTCCTCCTACGAGCAGTACTTC
NA,NA,16,TRBV10-3,TRBJ2-3,CAISGGAFQGTDTQYF,TGTGCCATCAGTGGCGGAGCGTTCCAAGGCACAGATACGCAGTATTTT
TRBD2,NA,16,TRBV28,TRBJ2-3,CASSLTGRGATDTQYF,TGTGCCAGCAGTCTCACGGGGCGGGGGGCGACGGATACGCAGTATTTT
NA,NA,14,TRBV20-1,TRBJ2-2,CSVNALGNTGELFF,TGCAGTGTCAACGCTTTGGGGAACACCGGGGAGCTGTTTTTT
NA,many,11,TRBV10-3,TRBJ1-2,CATWSSYGYTF,TGTGCCACCTGGTCGAGTTATGGCTACACCTTC
NA,many,15,TRBV29-1,TRBJ1-5,CSVALQGLSNQPQHF,TGCAGCGTTGCACTTCAGGGCCTCAGCAATCAGCCCCAGCATTTT
TRBD2,NA,14,TRBV29-1,TRBJ2-1,CSVEDRLAGNEQFF,TGCAGCGTTGAAGATCGCCTAGCGGGAAATGAGCAGTTCTTC
TRBD2,few,16,TRBV20-1,TRBJ2-7,CSARDLAGGVRVEQYF,TGCAGTGCTAGAGATCTAGCGGGAGGGGTAAGGGTCGAGCAGTACTTC
NA,many,15,TRBV10-2,TRBJ2-1,CASRGGGQSYNEQFF,TGCGCCAGCAGAGGAGGGGGACAGTCCTACAATGAGCAGTTCTTC
TRBD2,few,17,TRBV10-3,TRBJ2-3,CATKGLAGGPIADTQYF,TGTGCCACCAAGGGACTAGCGGGAGGGCCAATAGCAGATACGCAGTATTTT
NA,few,15,TRBV7-2,TRBJ2-1,CASRRAGPSYNEQFF,TGTGCCAGCAGGCGAGCGGGCCCCTCCTACAATGAGCAGTTCTTC
NA,NA,16,TRBV10-1,TRBJ2-2,CASSEGLGVGTGELFF,TGCGCCAGCAGTGAAGGGTTAGGGGTAGGCACCGGGGAGCTGTTTTTT
TRBD2,few,16,TRBV6-2/TRBV6-3,TRBJ2-1,CASRGGSGRAYNEQFF,TGTGCCAGCAGAGGAGGTAGCGGGAGGGCCTACAATGAGCAGTTCTTC
NA,many,12,TRBV11-2,TRBJ1-1,CASSLITGEAFF,TGTGCCAGCAGCTTAATAACAGGGGAAGCTTTCTTT
TRBD2,NA,15,TRBV20-1,TRBJ2-3,CSADLAGDSTDTQYF,TGCAGTGCCGACCTAGCGGGAGATTCCACAGATACGCAGTATTTT
NA,once,14,TRBV7-9,TRBJ2-7,CASSLIEGATEQYF,TGTGCCAGCAGCTTAATCGAAGGGGCAACCGAGCAGTACTTC
NA,few,9,TRBV6-2/TRBV6-3,TRBJ1-2,CASPGGYTF,TGTGCCAGCCCAGGTGGCTACACCTTC
NA,few,14,TRBV7-9,TRBJ2-3,CASSARGDEDTQYF,TGTGCCAGCAGCGCCCGAGGGGACGAGGATACGCAGTATTTT
NA,NA,13,TRBV6-2/TRBV6-3,TRBJ1-2,CASAEQAAYGYTF,TGTGCCAGCGCTGAACAGGCTGCTTATGGCTACACCTTC
TRBD1,NA,15,TRBV7-2,TRBJ2-7,CASSRDRSSSYEQYF,TGTGCCAGCAGCCGGGACAGGAGTAGCTCCTACGAGCAGTACTTC
NA,few,18,TRBV11-2,TRBJ2-3,CASSLRGPSGSHRDTQYF,TGTGCCAGCAGCTTGAGGGGGCCTAGCGGGTCCCACCGAGATACGCAGTATTTT
TRBD2,many,15,TRBV7-9,TRBJ2-1,CASSPGLAGGNEQFF,TGTGCCAGCAGCCCCGGACTAGCGGGAGGCAATGAGCAGTTCTTC
NA,many,13,TRBV5-1,TRBJ1-4,CASRSDKDEKLFF,TGCGCCAGCAGAAGTGACAAGGATGAAAAACTGTTTTTT
NA,NA,14,TRBV12-3/TRBV12-4,TRBJ2-7,CASTLMGANYEQYF,TGTGCCAGCACCCTAATGGGAGCGAACTACGAGCAGTACTTC
NA,few,15,TRBV11-3,TRBJ2-3,CASSFRRTGTDTQYF,TGTGCCAGCAGCTTTCGGAGGACGGGGACAGATACGCAGTATTTT
NA,NA,14,TRBV11-3,TRBJ2-3,CASSSRVESDTQYF,TGTGCCAGCAGCTCTCGGGTAGAGTCAGATACGCAGTATTTT
NA,few,11,TRBV20-1,TRBJ1-1,CSAAGNTEAFF,TGCAGTGCAGCGGGAAACACTGAAGCTTTCTTT
NA,NA,13,TRBV11-3,TRBJ1-1,CASAAEGHTEAFF,TGTGCCAGCGCAGCTGAGGGACACACTGAAGCTTTCTTT
NA,few,14,TRBV6-1,TRBJ1-2,CATQRGVVDYGYTF,TGTGCCACCCAAAGGGGGGTGGTAGACTATGGCTACACCTTC
NA,many,11,TRBV20-1,TRBJ1-2,CSAGTFYGYTF,TGCAGTGCTGGGACATTTTATGGCTACACCTTC
NA,many,14,TRBV20-1,TRBJ1-2,CSAPQGSLNYGYTF,TGCAGTGCTCCACAAGGGAGCCTTAACTATGGCTACACCTTC
NA,NA,13,TRBV6-2/TRBV6-3,TRBJ2-4,CASRPQGPNIQYF,TGTGCCAGCAGACCTCAAGGCCCCAACATTCAGTACTTC
NA,few,12,TRBV3-1,TRBJ2-7,CASEGNRYEQYF,TGTGCCAGCGAAGGGAATCGCTACGAGCAGTACTTC
TRBD2,NA,12,TRBV6-2/TRBV6-3,TRBJ2-1,CASKLAMDEQFF,TGTGCCAGCAAACTAGCGATGGATGAGCAGTTCTTC
NA,NA,13,TRBV5-1,TRBJ2-7,CASSFRDGYEQYF,TGCGCCAGCAGCTTCAGGGATGGATACGAGCAGTACTTC
NA,many,14,TRBV4-2,TRBJ2-1,CASSQEGPSNEQFF,TGTGCCAGCAGCCAAGAGGGACCCTCCAATGAGCAGTTCTTC
NA,many,13,TRBV12-3/TRBV12-4,TRBJ2-2,CASSLGEAGELFF,TGTGCCAGCAGTTTAGGAGAGGCCGGGGAGCTGTTTTTT
NA,NA,14,TRBV2,TRBJ2-7,CASTWVSGSYEQYF,TGTGCCAGCACCTGGGTTAGCGGCTCCTACGAGCAGTACTTC
TRBD1,NA,14,TRBV29-1,TRBJ1-1,CSVATGVMNTEAFF,TGCAGCGTTGCCACAGGGGTCATGAACACTGAAGCTTTCTTT
NA,few,15,TRBV20-1,TRBJ1-2,CSARKREMIVDGYTF,TGCAGTGCTAGGAAGAGAGAGATGATAGTCGATGGCTACACCTTC
NA,many,12,TRBV20-1,TRBJ2-1,CSAPGLLNEQFF,TGCAGTGCCCCTGGCCTCCTCAATGAGCAGTTCTTC
NA,few,13,TRBV6-1,TRBJ2-7,CASRRTTRTEQYF,TGTGCCAGCAGGCGCACGACCCGGACCGAGCAGTACTTC
TRBD1,NA,14,TRBV5-4,TRBJ2-1,CASTRTGGYNEQFF,TGTGCCTCCACACGGACAGGGGGTTACAATGAGCAGTTCTTC
TRBD2,few,15,TRBV6-2/TRBV6-3,TRBJ2-3,CASSYGGTTTDTQYF,TGTGCCAGCAGTTACGGTGGGACTACCACAGATACGCAGTATTTT